Here is one T cell receptor beta chain with its context. The target antigen is unknown. Germline values: CDR1 SGHRS, CDR2 YFSETQ. This CDR3 comprises 14 residues. J lost 4 bases, V lost 4 bases, and 5 bases had no gene match. A 5'RACE reaction primed in the constant segment made cDNA libraries of TCR alpha and TCR beta, and these carried sample barcodes and UMIs. TCRdb reanalysed the 5' RACE reads using MiXCR and keeps one entry per CDR3 protein. The table shows approximately 440,000 distinct CDR3 sequences, with 20% occurring only once. The data derive from a study of T-cell memory formation after mild COVID-19. The overall study: Most TCR clusters belonged to a single donor.

Study findings and constraints: Day 15 to 85 contracting clones showed balanced CD4/CD8; day 15 to 37 expanders favored CD4+. Confirmation of SARS-CoV-2 specificity was lacking for second-wave clones peaking day 37.

J is TRBJ1-2 and V is TRBV5-1; TRBD1 matches 9 bases. This sequence originates from an adult woman who had mild COVID-19 (a few samples of this study predate the infection). Cell type and time point are not known. Sequenced sample: PBMCs or a T cell subset sorted from them (not recorded which). CDR3 amino acids: CASSVGTGLYGYTF. The CDR3 DNA sequence: TGCGCCAGCAGCGTCGGGACAGGGCTCTATGGCTACACCTTC.